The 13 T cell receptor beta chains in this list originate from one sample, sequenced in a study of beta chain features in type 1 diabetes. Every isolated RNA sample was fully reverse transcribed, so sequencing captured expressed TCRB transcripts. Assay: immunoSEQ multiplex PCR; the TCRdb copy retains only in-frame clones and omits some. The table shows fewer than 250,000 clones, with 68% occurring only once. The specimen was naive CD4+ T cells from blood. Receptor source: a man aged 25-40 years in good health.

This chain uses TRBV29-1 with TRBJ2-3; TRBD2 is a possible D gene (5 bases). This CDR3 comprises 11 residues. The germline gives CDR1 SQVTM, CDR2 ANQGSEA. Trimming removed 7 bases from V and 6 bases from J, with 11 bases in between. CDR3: CSASGVDTQYF. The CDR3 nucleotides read TGCAGCGCCAGCGGTGTTGATACGCAGTATTTT.

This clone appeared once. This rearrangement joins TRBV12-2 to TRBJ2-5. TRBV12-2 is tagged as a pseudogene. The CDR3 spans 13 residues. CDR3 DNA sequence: TGTGCAAGTCAGGTGGGGTCCCAAGAGACCCAGTACTTC. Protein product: CASQVGSQETQYF.

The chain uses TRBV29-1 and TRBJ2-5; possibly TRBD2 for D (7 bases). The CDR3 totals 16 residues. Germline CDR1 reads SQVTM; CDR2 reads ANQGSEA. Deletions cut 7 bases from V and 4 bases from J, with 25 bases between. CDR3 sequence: CSAPVGGARQGETQYF. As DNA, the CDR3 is TGCAGCGCCCCCGTGGGGGGGGCTCGTCAGGGAGAGACCCAGTACTTC.

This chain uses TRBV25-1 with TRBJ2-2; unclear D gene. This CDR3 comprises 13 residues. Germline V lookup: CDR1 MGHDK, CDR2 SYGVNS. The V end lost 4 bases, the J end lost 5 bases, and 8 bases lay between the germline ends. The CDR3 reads CASSVPVTGELFF. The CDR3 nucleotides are TGTGCCAGCAGTGTCCCGGTAACCGGGGAGCTGTTTTTT.

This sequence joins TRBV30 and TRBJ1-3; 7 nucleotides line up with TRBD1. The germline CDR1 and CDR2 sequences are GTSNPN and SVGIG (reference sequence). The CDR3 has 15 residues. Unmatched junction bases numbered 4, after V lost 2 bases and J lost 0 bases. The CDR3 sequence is CAWSPGTASGNTIYF. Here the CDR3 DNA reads TGTGCCTGGAGTCCAGGGACAGCCTCTGGAAACACCATATATTTT.

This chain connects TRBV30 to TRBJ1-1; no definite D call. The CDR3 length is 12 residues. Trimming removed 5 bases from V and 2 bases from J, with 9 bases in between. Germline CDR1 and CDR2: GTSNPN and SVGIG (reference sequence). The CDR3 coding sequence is TGTGCCTGGGCACACGTCAACACTGAAGCTTTCTTT. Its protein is CAWAHVNTEAFF.

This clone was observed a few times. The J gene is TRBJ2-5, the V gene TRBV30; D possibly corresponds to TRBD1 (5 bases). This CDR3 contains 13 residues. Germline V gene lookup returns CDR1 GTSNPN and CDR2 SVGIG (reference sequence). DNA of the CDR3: TGTGCATACAACAGGCAGAATCAAGAGACCCAGTACTTC. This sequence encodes CAYNRQNQETQYF.

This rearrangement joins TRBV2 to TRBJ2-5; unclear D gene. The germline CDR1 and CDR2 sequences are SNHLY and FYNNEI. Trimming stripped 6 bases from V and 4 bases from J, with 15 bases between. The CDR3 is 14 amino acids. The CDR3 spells CASRMRPTGETQYF. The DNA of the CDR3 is TGTGCCAGCAGAATGCGACCAACCGGAGAGACCCAGTACTTC.

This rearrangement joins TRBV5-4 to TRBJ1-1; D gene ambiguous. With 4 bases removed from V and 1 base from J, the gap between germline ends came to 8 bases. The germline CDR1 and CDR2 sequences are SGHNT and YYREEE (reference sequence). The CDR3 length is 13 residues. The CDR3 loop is CASSPVGNTEAFF. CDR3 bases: TGTGCCAGCAGCCCTGTGGGGAACACTGAAGCTTTCTTT.

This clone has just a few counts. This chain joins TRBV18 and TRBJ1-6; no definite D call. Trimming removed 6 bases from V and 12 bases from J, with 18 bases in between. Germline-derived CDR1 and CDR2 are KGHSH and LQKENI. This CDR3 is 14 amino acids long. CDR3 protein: CASSSEGPPRPLHF. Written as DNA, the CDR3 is TGTGCCAGCTCTTCCGAGGGCCCGCCGAGACCCCTCCACTTT.

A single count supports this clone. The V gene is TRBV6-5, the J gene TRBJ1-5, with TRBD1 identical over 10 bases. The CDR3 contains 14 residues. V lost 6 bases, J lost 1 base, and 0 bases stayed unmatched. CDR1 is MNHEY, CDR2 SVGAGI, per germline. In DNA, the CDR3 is TGTGCCAGCAGGGACAGGGGGAGCAATCAGCCCCAGCATTTT. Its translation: CASRDRGSNQPQHF.

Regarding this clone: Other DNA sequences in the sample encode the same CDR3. The CDR3 here is CASSLPSETQYF. The CDR3 DNA sequence: TGTGCCAGCAGCCTACCCTCCGAGACCCAGTACTTC. The chain is built from TRBV7-2 and TRBJ2-5; D gene ambiguous. This CDR3 comprises 12 residues. Germline CDR1 and CDR2: SGHTA and FQGNSA. V was shortened by 5 bases and J by 5 bases, with 9 bases between the two germline ends.

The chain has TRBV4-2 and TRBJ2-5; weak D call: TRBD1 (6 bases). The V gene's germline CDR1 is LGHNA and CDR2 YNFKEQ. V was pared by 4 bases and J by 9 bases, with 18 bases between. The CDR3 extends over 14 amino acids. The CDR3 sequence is CASSPPGHLMAQYF. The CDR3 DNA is TGTGCCAGCAGCCCACCGGGACACCTCATGGCCCAGTACTTC.